The 23 T cell receptor beta chains in this list originate from one sample, sequenced in a study of shared clonotypes between healthy human individuals. The protocol was immunoSEQ multiplex PCR, while the TCRdb copy is restricted to in-frame clones and leaves out a portion. Among roughly 2.6 million clones listed, roughly 92% were seen once. The sequenced material came from naive CD4+ T cells sorted from blood. Subset denoted: CD45RA+ positively selected. These receptors all come from a man aged 18 to 35 in good health.

The V gene is TRBV2, the J gene TRBJ1-1, with D unclear. Germline V gives CDR1 SNHLY, CDR2 FYNNEI. The CDR3 consists of 13 residues. The CDR3 region has the DNA TGTGCTGTTGGTCGTGACGTAGGGACTGAAGCTTTCTTT. Translation: CAVGRDVGTEAFF.

V and J are TRBV18 and TRBJ2-2; 9 bases map to TRBD1. Germline assignment: CDR1 KGHSH and CDR2 LQKENI. The CDR3 length is 17 residues. V lost 1 base and J lost 4; bases outside the gene matches: 7. The CDR3 coding sequence is TGTGCCAGCTCACCACTGGTCTTGGGACAGGGCACCGGGGAGCTGTTTTTT. Its translation: CASSPLVLGQGTGELFF.

V gene TRBV2 combines with J gene TRBJ1-3; the D is unclear. Germline V gene data show CDR1 as SNHLY and CDR2 as FYNNEI. Trimming left V 5 bases short and J 12 bases short, with 14 bases between. The CDR3 runs to 12 residues. CDR3 protein: CASSLQSQSIYF. CDR3 DNA: TGTGCCAGCAGTCTCCAGTCCCAGAGCATATATTTT.

The chain is built from TRBV6-1 and TRBJ2-5; D uncertain. Germline lookup yields CDR1 MNHNS and CDR2 SASEGT. The CDR3 has 15 residues. The V and J ends lost 6 bases and 1 base respectively, with 15 bases between them. Here the CDR3 reads CASRVLATAQETQYF. CDR3 bases: TGTGCCAGCAGGGTCTTAGCAACAGCCCAAGAGACCCAGTACTTC.

This chain links TRBV6-1 with TRBJ1-3; D remains unclear. Germline CDR1 reads MNHNS; CDR2 reads SASEGT. This CDR3 spans 13 amino acids. With 9 bases removed from V and 4 bases from J, the gap between germline ends came to 13 bases. The CDR3 DNA sequence: TGTGCCAGTCTTCTCTCCGGCGGAAACACCATATATTTT. This translates into CASLLSGGNTIYF.

The chain combines TRBV29-1 with TRBJ1-2; D ambiguous. Trimming took off 7 bases at V and 8 bases at J, with 8 bases between the two ends. Germline V gives CDR1 SQVTM, CDR2 ANQGSEA. There are 9 residues in the CDR3. The CDR3: CSAELGYTF. The CDR3 DNA reads as TGCAGCGCAGAACTCGGCTACACCTTC.

The chain carries TRBV7-2 and TRBJ2-7, with D uncertain. The germline gives CDR1 SGHTA, CDR2 FQGNSA. V lost 6 bases and J 4 bases, leaving 13 bases between the germline ends. This CDR3 has 13 residues. The CDR3 DNA reads as TGTGCCAGCAGAGGGTTTGGTAGGTACGAGCAGTACTTC. It yields the protein CASRGFGRYEQYF.

The table lists this clone with a few counts. This chain links TRBV30 with TRBJ1-1; unclear D gene. This CDR3 is built from 14 residues. Trimming shortened V by 0 bases and J by 0 bases, and 8 bases separated the two germline ends. Germline CDR1 and CDR2: GTSNPN and SVGIG (reference sequence). This CDR3 is CAWSVDFLNTEAFF. The CDR3 DNA sequence: TGTGCCTGGAGTGTGGACTTTCTGAACACTGAAGCTTTCTTT. The variable domain in full, completed from reference TRBV30 and TRBJ1-1, reads SQTIHQWPATLVQPVGSPLSLECTVEGTSNPNLYWYRQAAGRGLQLLFYSVGIGQISSEVPQNLSASRPQDRQFILSSKKLLLSDSGFYLCAWSVDFLNTEAFFGQGTRLTVV.

The CDR3 DNA reads as TGTGCCAGCAGCATTAGGGACTACCTTCCCGGGGAGCTGTTTTTT. It specifies CASSIRDYLPGELFF. V gene TRBV7-6 combines with J gene TRBJ2-2, with 7 bases matching TRBD2. Germline CDR1 is SGHVS and CDR2 is FNYEAQ. The length of the CDR3 is 15 residues. The J segment lost 6 bases and the V segment lost 5 bases, leaving 9 bases of the junction unmatched.

The chain links TRBV4-3 to TRBJ1-1, with D hard to call. The CDR3 is 15 residues long. Germline CDR1 and CDR2: LGHNA and YSLEER. Trimming left V 1 base short and J 3 bases short, with 12 bases between. CDR3 sequence (DNA): TGCGCCAGCAGCCAAGTCTTTTCGGATGACACTGAAGCTTTCTTT. Its protein product is CASSQVFSDDTEAFF.

The chain carries TRBV1 and TRBJ1-6; the tabulated D call, TRBD1, remains unverified against the DNA. TRBV1 counts as a pseudogene. The CDR3 spans 19 residues. CDR3 DNA sequence: TGCACCAGCAGCCAAGGGGGACAGGGGATTAGCCCCTATAATTCACCCCTCCACTTT. This gives the protein CTSSQGGQGISPYNSPLHF.

The chain couples TRBV5-1 to TRBJ2-1, with TRBD1 matching over 7 bases. The V and J ends lost 2 bases and 3 bases, in that order; junction bases with no gene match: 8. Per the germline V gene, CDR1 is SGHRS and CDR2 is YFSETQ. The CDR3 spans 16 residues. CDR3 in amino acids: CASSFNQGVGYNEQFF. The CDR3 DNA reads as TGCGCCAGCAGCTTCAACCAGGGGGTTGGCTACAATGAGCAGTTCTTC.

The chain recombines TRBV7-6 with TRBJ2-2, with 8 bases fitting TRBD1. Germline assignment: CDR1 SGHVS and CDR2 FNYEAQ. Trimming took 3 bases from V and 5 from J; bases not matched to a gene: 5. This CDR3 contains 15 residues. Written as DNA, the CDR3 is TGTGCCAGCAGCTTCCAGGACAGGGAAACCGGGGAGCTGTTTTTT. It specifies CASSFQDRETGELFF. Looking up the rest from reference TRBV7-6 and TRBJ2-2 gives the full variable domain: GAGVSQSPRYKVTKRGQDVALRCDPISGHVSLYWYRQALGQGPEFLTYFNYEAQQDKSGLPNDRFSAERPEGSISTLTIQRTEQRDSAMYRCASSFQDRETGELFFGEGSRLTVL.

The CDR3: CASSLLPDTSSYEQYF. Written as DNA, the CDR3 is TGCGCCAGCAGCTTGCTCCCGGACACCTCCTCCTACGAGCAGTACTTC. The chain has TRBV5-1 and TRBJ2-7; tentative D call: TRBD1 (5 bases). V was cut by 1 base and J by 0 bases, with 14 bases left in between. Germline-derived CDR1 and CDR2 are SGHRS and YFSETQ. The CDR3 length is 16 residues.

V is TRBV10-3 and J is TRBJ1-1; no definite D call. V lost 5 bases, J lost 1 base, and 2 bases lay in between. Germline V gene data show CDR1 as ENHRY and CDR2 as SYGVKD. The CDR3 length is 11 residues. The CDR3 region has the DNA TGTGCCATCAGTAGGAACACTGAAGCTTTCTTT. It is translated as CAISRNTEAFF.

The chain uses TRBV9 and TRBJ1-2; 9 bases line up with TRBD1. This CDR3 is built from 15 residues. V dropped 3 bases and J dropped 8; count of bases not matched to a gene: 11. The germline V gene has CDR1 SGDLS and CDR2 YYNGEE. The CDR3 here is CASSAAGTGTYGYTF. The CDR3 nucleotides are TGTGCCAGCAGCGCCGCCGGGACAGGGACTTACGGCTACACCTTC.

The chain carries TRBV11-2 and TRBJ1-5; D remains ambiguous. The germline V gene has CDR1 SGHAT and CDR2 FQNNGV. This CDR3 is 13 amino acids long. V gave up 2 bases and J gave up 4 bases, with 6 bases separating them. The CDR3 coding sequence is TGTGCCAGCAGCTTACAGGTTAATCAGCCCCAGCATTTT. Its translation: CASSLQVNQPQHF.

This chain links TRBV19 with TRBJ2-1; tentative D call: TRBD1 (5 bases). The V end was cut by 4 bases, the J end by 0 bases, with 13 bases between. This CDR3 region has 16 residues. The germline gives CDR1 LNHDA, CDR2 SQIVND (reference sequence). DNA for the CDR3: TGTGCCAGTAGTAAGGGGAAGCAGAACTCCTACAATGAGCAGTTCTTC. This sequence encodes CASSKGKQNSYNEQFF.

About this clone itself: No conserved phenylalanine or tryptophan is present at the end of the CDR3, so a read error is the likely explanation. This chain links TRBV6-5 with TRBJ2-7; no clear D gene. Germline V gene data show CDR1 as MNHEY and CDR2 as SVGAGI. V lost 6 bases and J 3 bases, leaving 6 bases between the germline ends. The CDR3 is 11 residues long. CDR3 residues: CASSRDYEQYS. CDR3 sequence (DNA): TGTGCCAGCAGCCGTGACTACGAGCAGTACTCC.

The V gene is TRBV29-1, the J gene TRBJ2-1; the D gene is possibly TRBD2 (6 bases). Germline CDR1 is SQVTM and CDR2 is ANQGSEA. The CDR3 sequence is 14 residues long. The V gene lost 7 bases and the J gene lost 3 bases, with 16 bases spanning the gap. This chain's CDR3 is CSEVGTRDYNEQFF. The CDR3 DNA reads TGCAGCGAAGTCGGGACTCGTGACTACAATGAGCAGTTCTTC.

The rearrangement uses TRBV7-9 and TRBJ2-3; TRBD2 matches 8 bases. Germline loops: CDR1 SEHNR, CDR2 FQNEAQ (reference sequence). The trim removed 4 bases at V and 7 bases at J, leaving 16 bases unmatched. The CDR3 extends over 17 amino acids. The CDR3 reads CASSSQRGPGAGYTQYF. CDR3 nucleotide sequence: TGTGCCAGCAGCTCCCAGCGGGGGCCAGGGGCCGGGTATACGCAGTATTTT. The full variable domain, its missing parts supplied by reference TRBV7-9 and TRBJ2-3, is DTGVSQNPRHKITKRGQNVTFRCDPISEHNRLYWYRQTLGQGPEFLTYFQNEAQLEKSRLLSDRFSAERPKGSFSTLEIQRTEQGDSAMYLCASSSQRGPGAGYTQYFGPGTRLTVL.

The rearrangement links TRBV6-6 to TRBJ1-2; 7 bases fit TRBD1. Per the germline V gene, CDR1 is MNHNY and CDR2 is SVGAGI (reference sequence). The V gene end was trimmed by 0 bases and the J gene end by 7 bases; junction bases not matched to a gene: 2. The CDR3 has 13 amino acids. CDR3 loop: CASSYSTGLGYTF. CDR3 nucleotides: TGTGCCAGCAGTTACTCGACAGGGCTTGGCTACACCTTC.

The CDR3, as DNA: TGTGCCAGCAGTCAGGGGGCCGTCTACGAGCAGTACTTC. Residues: CASSQGAVYEQYF. The V call is TRBV28, the J call TRBJ2-7; 8 nucleotides align to TRBD1. The V and J ends lost 5 bases and 3 bases, in that order; junction bases with no gene match: 3. The CDR3 has 13 residues. Looked up from germline, CDR1 is MDHEN and CDR2 is SYDVKM.